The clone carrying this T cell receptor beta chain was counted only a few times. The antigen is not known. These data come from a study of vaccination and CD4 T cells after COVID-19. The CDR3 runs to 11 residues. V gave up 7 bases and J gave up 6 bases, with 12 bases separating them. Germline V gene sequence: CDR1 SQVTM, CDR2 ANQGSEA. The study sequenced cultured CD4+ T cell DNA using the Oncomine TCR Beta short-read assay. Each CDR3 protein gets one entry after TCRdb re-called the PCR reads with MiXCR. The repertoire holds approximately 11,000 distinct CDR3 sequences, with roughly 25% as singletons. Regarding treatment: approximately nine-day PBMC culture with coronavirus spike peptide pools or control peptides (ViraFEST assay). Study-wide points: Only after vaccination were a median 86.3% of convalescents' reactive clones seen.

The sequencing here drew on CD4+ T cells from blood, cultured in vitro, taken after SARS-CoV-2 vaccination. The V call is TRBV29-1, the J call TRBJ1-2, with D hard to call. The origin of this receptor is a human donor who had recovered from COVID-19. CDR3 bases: TGCAGCGGGGTTTGGAGCCATGGCTACACCTTC. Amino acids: CSGVWSHGYTF.